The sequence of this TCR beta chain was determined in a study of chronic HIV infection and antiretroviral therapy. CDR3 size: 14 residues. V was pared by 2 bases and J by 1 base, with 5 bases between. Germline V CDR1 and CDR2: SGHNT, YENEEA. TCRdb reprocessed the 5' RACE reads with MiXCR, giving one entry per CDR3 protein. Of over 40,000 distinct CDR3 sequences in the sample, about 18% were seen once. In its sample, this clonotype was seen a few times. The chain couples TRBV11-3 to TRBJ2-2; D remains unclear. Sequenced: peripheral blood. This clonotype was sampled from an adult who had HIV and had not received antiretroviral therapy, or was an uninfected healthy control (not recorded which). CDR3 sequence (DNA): TGTGCCAGCAGCTTAAGACGGAACACCGGGGAGCTGTTTTTT. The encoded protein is CASSLRRNTGELFF.